The subject of this entry is one T cell receptor (beta chain). The antigen remains undetermined. This sample is drawn from a study of T-cell reconstitution after alpha-beta-depleted transplantation in children. TCRbeta library construction was performed incorporating unique molecular identifiers. Using its own MiXCR run on the PCR reads, TCRdb lists one record per CDR3 protein. The sample carries about 300,000 distinct CDR3 sequences, over 9.5% recorded once. Deletions cut 6 bases from V and 4 bases from J, with 11 bases between. This CDR3 has 13 residues. CDR1 is KGHDR and CDR2 is SFDVKD in the germline V gene. Whole-study findings and limits: T-cell numbers and diversity one year post-transplant derived largely from freshly generated T cells. As was reported, about two months after transplant, alpha-beta T cells came from several hundred expanded graft clones.

The sequenced sample was PBMCs, obtained before TCRalphabeta/CD19-depleted stem cell transplant. V gene TRBV24-1 combines with J gene TRBJ1-2; perhaps TRBD1 as D (6 bases). The sequence was collected from a boy younger than two with acute myeloid leukemia, due to receive a stem cell transplant. The DNA of the CDR3 is TGTGCCACCAGTAACAGGGACCGCTATGGCTACACCTTC. Its translation: CATSNRDRYGYTF.